Following are 11 T cell receptor beta chains from one sample sequenced in a study of Ad26.COV2.S vaccination and SARS-CoV-2 variants. Sequencing was performed with immunoSEQ multiplex PCR; in TCRdb, only in-frame clones are kept and a portion is missing. This sample carries approximately 460,000 clones, 80% to 90% of them seen once, and the ten largest clones take approximately 1.7%. Treatment reported: over 15 received Ad26.COV2.S at low or high dose, single or two shots; roughly 5 received placebo; per-sample allocation not given. On day 63 after the first injection, vaccine and placebo recipients gave samples. The source material was peripheral blood, sampled in a trial of Ad26.COV2.S vaccine versus placebo. These receptors all come from a person between 18 and 59 years old who received the Ad26.COV2.S COVID-19 vaccine or a placebo.

The chain recombines TRBV27 with TRBJ1-1; D remains ambiguous. There are 16 residues in the CDR3. The germline V gene encodes CDR1 MNHEY and CDR2 SMNVEV (reference sequence). V lost 0 bases to trimming and J lost 1 base, with 12 bases between them. CDR3 sequence: CASSLSYHSSNTEAFF. CDR3 nucleotides: TGTGCCAGCAGTTTATCGTATCACAGCTCGAACACTGAAGCTTTCTTT.

The chain carries TRBV6-5 and TRBJ1-2, with TRBD1 matching over 10 bases. The CDR3 is made up of 14 amino acids. Trimming removed 6 bases from V and 8 bases from J; junction bases left unmatched: 9. Germline V CDR1 and CDR2: MNHEY, SVGAGI. The CDR3, as DNA: TGTGCCAGCAGGACTGACAGGGGGCCTGGGGGCTACACCTTC. Its translation is CASRTDRGPGGYTF.

V usage is TRBV24-1 and J usage is TRBJ2-2; D call uncertain. The V gene lost 1 base and the J gene lost 2 bases, with 4 bases spanning the gap. The V gene's germline CDR1 is KGHDR and CDR2 SFDVKD. The CDR3 is made up of 14 amino acids. CDR3 DNA sequence: TGTGCCACCAGTGATTTAGTAAACACCGGGGAGCTGTTTTTT. Residues: CATSDLVNTGELFF.

CDR3 DNA: TGTGCCAGTAGCCAAGACTTGGCCTACGAGCAGTACTTC. Protein: CASSQDLAYEQYF. The genes are TRBV19 and TRBJ2-7; no clear D gene. CDR3 length equals 13 residues. V shed 6 bases and J shed 2 bases, with 11 bases lying between them. Germline loops: CDR1 LNHDA, CDR2 SQIVND (reference sequence). Together with reference TRBV19 and TRBJ2-7, the CDR3 gives the full variable domain: DGGITQSPKYLFRKEGQNVTLSCEQNLNHDAMYWYRQDPGQGLRLIYYSQIVNDFQKGDIAEGYSVSREKKESFPLTVTSAQKNPTAFYLCASSQDLAYEQYFGPGTRLTVT.

This clone was seen just once. The chain recombines TRBV6-5 with TRBJ2-7; 8 bases are shared with TRBD2. Losses at the gene ends were 6 bases for V and 2 bases for J; bases not matched to a gene: 9. The CDR3 runs to 15 residues. Germline V CDR1 and CDR2: MNHEY, SVGAGI. As DNA, the CDR3 is TGTGCCAGCAGAGGTCTAGCGGGCAGGCCCTACGAGCAGTACTTC. Its protein product is CASRGLAGRPYEQYF.

About this clone: Sequence at one end of the junction differs from germline and may be a read error. The chain links TRBV7-7 to TRBJ2-5; D is perhaps TRBD1 (6 bases). CDR3 length: 17 amino acids. Germline V gene lookup returns CDR1 SSHAT and CDR2 FNYEAQ (reference sequence). The CDR3 here is CASSLQAGTRGQETQYF. The CDR3 DNA sequence: TGTGCTAGCAGCCTACAAGCCGGGACCAGGGGACAAGAGACCCAGTACTTC.

The J gene is TRBJ2-7, the V gene TRBV6-5; D is tentatively TRBD1 or TRBD2 (6 bases each). Looked up from germline, CDR1 is MNHEY and CDR2 is SVGAGI. V was pared by 0 bases and J by 4 bases, with 10 bases between. This CDR3 has 14 residues. As DNA, the CDR3 is TGTGCCAGCAGTTACTCGGGGGGCCTTTACGAGCAGTACTTC. It yields the protein CASSYSGGLYEQYF.

This chain connects TRBV9 to TRBJ2-3; TRBD2 matches 9 bases. The CDR3 covers 19 residues. J was trimmed by 3 bases and V by 4 bases; bases with no gene match: 18. Looked up from germline, CDR1 is SGDLS and CDR2 is YYNGEE. CDR3 DNA: TGTGCCAGCAGCCCCCGAACTGGCGGGAGGGCCCTCGTGACAGATACGCAGTATTTT. This encodes CASSPRTGGRALVTDTQYF.

This chain joins TRBV28 and TRBJ2-1, with D possibly called TRBD1 or TRBD2 (6 bases each). The V end lost 4 bases, the J end lost 5 bases, and 12 bases lay between the germline ends. CDR3 length: 14 residues. The V gene's germline CDR1 is MDHEN and CDR2 SYDVKM. CDR3 loop: CASSWAEGDNEQFF. Written as DNA, the CDR3 is TGTGCCAGCAGTTGGGCGGAGGGGGACAATGAGCAGTTCTTC.

The chain is built from TRBV14 and TRBJ1-3; D is perhaps TRBD1 (6 bases). Trimming removed 1 base from V and 4 bases from J, with 20 bases in between. The CDR3 sequence is 18 residues long. The germline CDR1 and CDR2 sequences are SGHDN and FVKESK. DNA for the CDR3: TGTGCCAGCAGCCAAGTAACGCTGGGACAACGAGGCGGAAACACCATATATTTT. Amino acids: CASSQVTLGQRGGNTIYF.

J is TRBJ2-3 and V is TRBV5-4; TRBD2 matches at 13 bases. This CDR3 contains 16 residues. Germline V CDR1 and CDR2: SGHNT, YYREEE (reference sequence). Trimming took 0 bases from V and 6 from J; bases not matched to a gene: 4. The CDR3 DNA follows: TGTGCCAGCAGCTTGGGGACTAGCGGGAGTGTGGATACGCAGTATTTT. This translates into CASSLGTSGSVDTQYF.